One sample yielded the 3 T cell receptor beta chains listed below, sequenced in a study of Graves' ophthalmopathy and Graves' hyperthyroidism. CDR3 regions of TCR beta were amplified from RNA transcripts. The library came from an HTBI-primed first-round RT-PCR and a second-round multiplex PCR. TCRdb analysed the multiplex PCR reads with MiXCR anew, one entry per CDR3 protein. The sample includes some 410,000 distinct CDR3 sequences, around 21% of them seen just once. Input material: peripheral blood. The receptors come from a woman under 30 with stable Graves' hyperthyroidism.

In DNA, the CDR3 is TGTGCCAGCAGCCCGACAGGGCGGAAGACCCAGTACTTC. This sequence encodes CASSPTGRKTQYF. The rearrangement links TRBV2 to TRBJ2-5; 7 nucleotides match TRBD1. V lost 6 bases and J lost 6; bases outside the gene matches: 7. The CDR3 consists of 13 residues. Germline V gene data show CDR1 as SNHLY and CDR2 as FYNNEI. Filled out from reference TRBV2 and TRBJ2-5, the complete variable domain reads EPEVTQTPSHQVTQMGQEVILRCVPISNHLYFYWYRQILGQKVEFLVSFYNNEISEKSEIFDDQFSVERPDGSNFTLKIRSTKLEDSAMYFCASSPTGRKTQYFGPGTRLLVL.

The CDR3 spells CAVAGGLTGTGELFF. The CDR3 coding sequence is TGTGCCGTGGCTGGAGGGTTAACGGGGACCGGGGAGCTGTTTTTT. This chain links TRBV28 with TRBJ2-2, with D perhaps TRBD2 (6 bases). The CDR3 is 15 amino acids. Trimming took 11 bases from V and 5 from J, leaving 21 bases between them. Per germline, CDR1 MDHEN and CDR2 SYDVKM. Full variable domain (rest looked up from reference TRBV28 and TRBJ2-2): DVKVTQSSRYLVKRTGEKVFLECVQDMDHENMFWYRQDPGLGLRLIYFSYDVKMKEKGDIPEGYSVSREKKERFSLILESASTNQTSMYLCAVAGGLTGTGELFFGEGSRLTVL.

This sequence joins TRBV7-3 and TRBJ1-2, with 8 nucleotides matching TRBD1. J gave up 8 bases and V 1 base, and 18 bases lay outside the gene matches. CDR1 is SGHTA, CDR2 FQGTGA, per germline. This CDR3 contains 18 residues. The CDR3 loop reads CASSLMSPGTGGVGGYTF. In DNA form, the CDR3 reads TGTGCCAGCAGCTTAATGTCCCCCGGGACAGGCGGCGTAGGAGGCTACACCTTC.